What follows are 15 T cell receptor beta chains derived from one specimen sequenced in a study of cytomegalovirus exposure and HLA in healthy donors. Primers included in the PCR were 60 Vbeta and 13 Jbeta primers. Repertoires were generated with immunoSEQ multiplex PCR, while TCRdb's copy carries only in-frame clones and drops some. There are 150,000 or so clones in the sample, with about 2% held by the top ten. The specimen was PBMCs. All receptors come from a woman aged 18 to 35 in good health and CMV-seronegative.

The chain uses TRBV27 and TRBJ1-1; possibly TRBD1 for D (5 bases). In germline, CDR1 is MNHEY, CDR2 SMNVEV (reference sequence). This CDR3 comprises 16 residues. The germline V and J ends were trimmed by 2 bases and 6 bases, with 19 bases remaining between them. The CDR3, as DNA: TGTGCCAGCAGTTTAGTCGCGGGGCTGGGTATCTCTGAAGCTTTCTTT. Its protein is CASSLVAGLGISEAFF.

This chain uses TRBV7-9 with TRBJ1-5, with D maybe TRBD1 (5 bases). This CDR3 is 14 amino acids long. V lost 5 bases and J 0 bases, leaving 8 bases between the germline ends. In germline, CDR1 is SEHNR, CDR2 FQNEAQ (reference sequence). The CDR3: CASSPQGSNQPQHF. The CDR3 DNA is TGTGCCAGCAGCCCGCAGGGTAGCAATCAGCCCCAGCATTTT.

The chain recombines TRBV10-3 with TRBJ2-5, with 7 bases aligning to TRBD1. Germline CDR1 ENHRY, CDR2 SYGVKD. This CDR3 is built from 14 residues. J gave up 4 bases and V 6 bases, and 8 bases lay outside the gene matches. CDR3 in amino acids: CAIRQGVDLETQYF. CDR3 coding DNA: TGTGCCATCAGGCAGGGGGTGGATTTAGAGACCCAGTACTTC.

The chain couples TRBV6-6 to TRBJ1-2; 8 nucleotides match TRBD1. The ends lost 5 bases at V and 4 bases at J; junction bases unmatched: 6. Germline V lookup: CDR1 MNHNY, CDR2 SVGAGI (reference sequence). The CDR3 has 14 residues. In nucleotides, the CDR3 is TGTGCCAGCAGTCGGGACAGGAGCTCCTATGGCTACACCTTC. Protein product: CASSRDRSSYGYTF.

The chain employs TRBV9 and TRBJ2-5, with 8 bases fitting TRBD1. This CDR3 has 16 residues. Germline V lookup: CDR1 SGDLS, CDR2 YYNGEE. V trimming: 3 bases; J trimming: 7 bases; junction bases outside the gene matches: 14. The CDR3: CASSAGQGMLSGTQYF. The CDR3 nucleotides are TGTGCCAGCAGCGCAGGACAGGGAATGTTATCCGGGACCCAGTACTTC.

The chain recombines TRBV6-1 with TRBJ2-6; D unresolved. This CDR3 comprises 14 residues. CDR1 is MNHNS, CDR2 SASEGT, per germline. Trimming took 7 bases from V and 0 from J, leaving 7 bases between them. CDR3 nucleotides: TGTGCCAGCATTAAGAGCTCTGGGGCCAACGTCCTGACTTTC. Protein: CASIKSSGANVLTF.

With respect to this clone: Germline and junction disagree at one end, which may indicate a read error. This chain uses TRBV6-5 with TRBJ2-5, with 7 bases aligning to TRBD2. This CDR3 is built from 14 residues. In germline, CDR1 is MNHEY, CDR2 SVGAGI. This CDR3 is CAGSFRTSQETQYF. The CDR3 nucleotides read TGTGCCGGCAGCTTCAGGACTAGCCAAGAGACCCAGTACTTC.

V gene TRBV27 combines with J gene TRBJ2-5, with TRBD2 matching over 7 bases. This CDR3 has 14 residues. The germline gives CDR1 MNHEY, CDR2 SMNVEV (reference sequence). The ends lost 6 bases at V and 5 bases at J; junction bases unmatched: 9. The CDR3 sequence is CASSGGGVWETQYF. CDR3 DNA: TGTGCCAGCAGCGGGGGAGGGGTATGGGAGACCCAGTACTTC.

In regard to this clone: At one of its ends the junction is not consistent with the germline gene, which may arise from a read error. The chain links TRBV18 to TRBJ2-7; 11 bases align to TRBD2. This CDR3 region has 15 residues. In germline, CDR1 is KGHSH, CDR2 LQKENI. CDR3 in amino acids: CASPPPLAGVYEQYF. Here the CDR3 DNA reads TGTGCCAGCCCACCACCACTAGCGGGGGTATACGAGCAGTACTTC.

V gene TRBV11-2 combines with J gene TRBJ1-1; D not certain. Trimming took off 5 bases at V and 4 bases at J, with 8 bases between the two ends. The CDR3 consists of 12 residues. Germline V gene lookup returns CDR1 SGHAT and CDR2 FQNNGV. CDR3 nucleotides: TGTGCCAGCAGCCCCGAGGCCACTGAAGCTTTCTTT. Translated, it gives CASSPEATEAFF.

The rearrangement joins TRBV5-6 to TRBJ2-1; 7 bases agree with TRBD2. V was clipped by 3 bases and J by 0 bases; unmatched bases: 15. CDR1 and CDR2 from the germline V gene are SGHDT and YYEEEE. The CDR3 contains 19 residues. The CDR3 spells CASSSLLAEPSYSYNEQFF. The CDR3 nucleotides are TGTGCCAGCAGCTCCCTCCTAGCGGAACCCAGTTACTCCTACAATGAGCAGTTCTTC.

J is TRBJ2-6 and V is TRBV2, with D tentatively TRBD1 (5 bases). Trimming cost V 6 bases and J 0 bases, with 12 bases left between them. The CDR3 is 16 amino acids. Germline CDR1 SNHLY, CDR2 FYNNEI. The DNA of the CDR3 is TGTGCCAGCAGGGACCCAGGGCGCTCTGGGGCCAACGTCCTGACTTTC. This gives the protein CASRDPGRSGANVLTF.

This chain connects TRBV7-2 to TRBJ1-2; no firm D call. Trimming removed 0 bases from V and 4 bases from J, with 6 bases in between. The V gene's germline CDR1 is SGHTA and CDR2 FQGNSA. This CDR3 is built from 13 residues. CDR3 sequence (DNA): TGTGCCAGCAGCTTAGCGGGCCTCTATGGCTACACCTTC. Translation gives CASSLAGLYGYTF.

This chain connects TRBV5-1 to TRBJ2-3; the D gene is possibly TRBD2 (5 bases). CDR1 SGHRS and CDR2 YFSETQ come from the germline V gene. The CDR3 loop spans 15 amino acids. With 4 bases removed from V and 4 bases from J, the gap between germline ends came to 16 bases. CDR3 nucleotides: TGCGCCAGCAGCGCCGGACTGAATCGCCCAGATACGCAGTATTTT. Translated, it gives CASSAGLNRPDTQYF.

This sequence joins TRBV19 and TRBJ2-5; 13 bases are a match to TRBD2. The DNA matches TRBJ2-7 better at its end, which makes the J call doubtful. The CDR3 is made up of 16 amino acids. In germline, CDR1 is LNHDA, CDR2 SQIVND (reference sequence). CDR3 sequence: CASSPWTSGGDYEQYF. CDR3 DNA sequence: TGTGCCAGTAGTCCCTGGACTAGCGGGGGAGACTACGAGCAGTACTTC.